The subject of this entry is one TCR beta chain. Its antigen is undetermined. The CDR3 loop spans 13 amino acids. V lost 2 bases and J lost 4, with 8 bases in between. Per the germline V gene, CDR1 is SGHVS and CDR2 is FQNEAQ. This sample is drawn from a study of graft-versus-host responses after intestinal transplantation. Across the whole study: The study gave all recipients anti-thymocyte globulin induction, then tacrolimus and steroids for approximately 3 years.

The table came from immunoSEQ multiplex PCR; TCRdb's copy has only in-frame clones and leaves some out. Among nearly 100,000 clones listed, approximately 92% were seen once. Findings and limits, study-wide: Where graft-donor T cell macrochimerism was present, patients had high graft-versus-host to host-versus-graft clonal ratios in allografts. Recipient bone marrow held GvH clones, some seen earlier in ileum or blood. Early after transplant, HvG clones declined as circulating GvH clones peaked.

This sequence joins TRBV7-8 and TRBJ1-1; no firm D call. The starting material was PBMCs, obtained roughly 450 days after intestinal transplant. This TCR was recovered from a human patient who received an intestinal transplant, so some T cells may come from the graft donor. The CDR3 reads CASSLRHLTEAFF. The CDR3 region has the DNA TGTGCCAGCAGCTTACGGCACCTCACTGAAGCTTTCTTT.